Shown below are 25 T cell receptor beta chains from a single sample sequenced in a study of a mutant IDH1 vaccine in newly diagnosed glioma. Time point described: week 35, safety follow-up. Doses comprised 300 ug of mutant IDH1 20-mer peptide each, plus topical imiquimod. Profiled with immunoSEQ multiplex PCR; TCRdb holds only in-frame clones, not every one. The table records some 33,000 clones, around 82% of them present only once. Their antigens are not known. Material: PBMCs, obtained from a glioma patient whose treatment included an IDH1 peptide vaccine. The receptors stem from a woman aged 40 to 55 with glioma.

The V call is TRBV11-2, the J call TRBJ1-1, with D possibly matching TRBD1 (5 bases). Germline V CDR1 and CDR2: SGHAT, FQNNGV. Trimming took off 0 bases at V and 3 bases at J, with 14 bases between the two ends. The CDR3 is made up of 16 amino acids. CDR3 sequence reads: CASSLEGLFGYTEAFF. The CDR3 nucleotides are TGTGCCAGCAGCTTAGAGGGACTTTTCGGATACACTGAAGCTTTCTTT. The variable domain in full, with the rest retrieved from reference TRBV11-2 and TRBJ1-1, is EAGVAQSPRYKIIEKRQSVAFWCNPISGHATLYWYQQILGQGPKLLIQFQNNGVVDDSQLPKDRFSAERLKGVDSTLKIQPAKLEDSAVYLCASSLEGLFGYTEAFFGQGTRLTVV.

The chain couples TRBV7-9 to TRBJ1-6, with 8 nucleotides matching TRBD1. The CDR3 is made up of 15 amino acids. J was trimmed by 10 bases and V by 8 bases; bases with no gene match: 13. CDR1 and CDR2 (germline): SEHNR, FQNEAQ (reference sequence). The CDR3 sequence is CASGTTGQGRSPLHF. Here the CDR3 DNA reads TGTGCCAGCGGAACCACTGGACAGGGCAGATCACCCCTCCACTTT.

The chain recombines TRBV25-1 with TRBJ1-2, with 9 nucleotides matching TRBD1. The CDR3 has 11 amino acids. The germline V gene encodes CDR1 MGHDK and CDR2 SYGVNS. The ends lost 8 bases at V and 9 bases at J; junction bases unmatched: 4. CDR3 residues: CASQDRGRYTF. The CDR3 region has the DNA TGTGCCAGCCAGGACAGGGGTCGCTACACCTTC.

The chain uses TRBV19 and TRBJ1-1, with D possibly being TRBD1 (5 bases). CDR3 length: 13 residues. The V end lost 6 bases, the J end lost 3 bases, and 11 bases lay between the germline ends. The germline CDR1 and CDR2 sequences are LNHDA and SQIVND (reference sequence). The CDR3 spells CASSWGGHTEAFF. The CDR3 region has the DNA TGTGCCAGTAGCTGGGGCGGTCACACTGAAGCTTTCTTT.

The DNA for the CDR3 is TGTGCCAGCAGCTTAGCCTTCCCCTGGGAGCAGTACTTC. The encoded protein is CASSLAFPWEQYF. The J gene is TRBJ2-7, the V gene TRBV7-9, with D uncertain. Trimming took off 0 bases at V and 7 bases at J, with 10 bases between the two ends. Germline V gene lookup returns CDR1 SEHNR and CDR2 FQNEAQ (reference sequence). CDR3 size: 13 residues.

CDR3 sequence (DNA): TGCGCCAGGGGAGGGGGCATTTTCTACGAGCAGTACTTC. This gives the protein CARGGGIFYEQYF. The chain recombines TRBV23-1 with TRBJ2-7, with D perhaps being TRBD1 or TRBD2 (7 bases each). TRBV23-1 is known as an ORF, though its function is uncertain. The V end lost 9 bases, the J end lost 3 bases, and 15 bases lay between the germline ends. The CDR3 runs to 13 residues.

This CDR3 is CASSLRTGDEQFF. CDR3 sequence (DNA): TGTGCCAGCAGCCTAAGGACAGGGGATGAGCAGTTCTTC. V is TRBV7-2 and J is TRBJ2-1; TRBD1 aligns across 9 bases. Looked up from germline, CDR1 is SGHTA and CDR2 is FQGNSA. The CDR3 length is 13 residues. The junction had 4 bases not matched to a gene; V was cut back by 5 bases and J by 8 bases.

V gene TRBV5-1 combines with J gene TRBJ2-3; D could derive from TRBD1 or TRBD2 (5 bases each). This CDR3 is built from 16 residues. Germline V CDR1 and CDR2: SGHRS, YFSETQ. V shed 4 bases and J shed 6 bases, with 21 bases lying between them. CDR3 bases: TGCGCCAGCAGCCGGATGGGCAGGGTTTCGGGGGATACGCAGTATTTT. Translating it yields CASSRMGRVSGDTQYF.

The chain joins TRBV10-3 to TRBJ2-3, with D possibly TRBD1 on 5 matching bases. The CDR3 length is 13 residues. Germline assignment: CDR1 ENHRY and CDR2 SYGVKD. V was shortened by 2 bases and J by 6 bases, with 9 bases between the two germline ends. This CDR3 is CAISERGADTQYF. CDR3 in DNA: TGTGCCATCAGTGAGAGGGGTGCGGATACGCAGTATTTT.

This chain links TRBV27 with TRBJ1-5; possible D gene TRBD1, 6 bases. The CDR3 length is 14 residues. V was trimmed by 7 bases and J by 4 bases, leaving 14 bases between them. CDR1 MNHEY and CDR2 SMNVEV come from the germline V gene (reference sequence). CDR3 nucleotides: TGTGCCAGCAAGACGGACAGTAGGAATCAGCCCCAGCATTTT. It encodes CASKTDSRNQPQHF.

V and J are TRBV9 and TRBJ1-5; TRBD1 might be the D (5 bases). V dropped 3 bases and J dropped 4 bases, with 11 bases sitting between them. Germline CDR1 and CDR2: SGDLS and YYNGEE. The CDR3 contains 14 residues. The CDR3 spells CASSAGQRNQPQHF. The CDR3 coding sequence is TGTGCCAGCAGCGCGGGGCAGAGGAATCAGCCCCAGCATTTT.

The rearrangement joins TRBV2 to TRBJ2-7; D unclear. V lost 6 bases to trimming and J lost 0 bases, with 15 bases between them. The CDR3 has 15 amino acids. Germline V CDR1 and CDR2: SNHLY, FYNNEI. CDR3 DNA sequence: TGTGCCAGCAGCCAGAGATTTGAAAGCTCCTACGAGCAGTACTTC. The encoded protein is CASSQRFESSYEQYF.

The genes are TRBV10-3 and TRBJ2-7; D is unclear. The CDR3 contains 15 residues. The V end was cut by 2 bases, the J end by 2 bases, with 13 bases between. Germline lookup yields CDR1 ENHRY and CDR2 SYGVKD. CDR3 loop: CAISELDKLPYEQYF. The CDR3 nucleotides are TGTGCCATCAGTGAGCTGGATAAGTTGCCCTACGAGCAGTACTTC.

The CDR3 DNA follows: TGTGCCACCAGCTCAGCGCCCTGGACAGCCTACAATGAGCAGTTCTTC. It is translated as CATSSAPWTAYNEQFF. The rearrangement uses TRBV15 and TRBJ2-1; D is perhaps TRBD1 (6 bases). The CDR3 contains 16 residues. Trimming removed 5 bases from V and 2 bases from J, with 16 bases in between. Per the germline V gene, CDR1 is LNHNV and CDR2 is YYDKDF (reference sequence). The full variable domain, its missing parts supplied by reference TRBV15 and TRBJ2-1, is DAMVIQNPRYQVTQFGKPVTLSCSQTLNHNVMYWYQQKSSQAPKLLFHYYDKDFNNEADTPDNFQSRRPNTSFCFLDIRSPGLGDTAMYLCATSSAPWTAYNEQFFGPGTRLTVL.

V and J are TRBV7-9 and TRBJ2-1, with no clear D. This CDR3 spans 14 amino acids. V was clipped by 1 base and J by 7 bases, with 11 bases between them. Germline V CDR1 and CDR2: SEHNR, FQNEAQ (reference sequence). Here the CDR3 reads CASSLEGLGNEQFF. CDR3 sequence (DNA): TGTGCCAGCAGCTTAGAGGGTCTAGGGAATGAGCAGTTCTTC. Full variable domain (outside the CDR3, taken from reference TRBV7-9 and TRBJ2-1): DTGVSQNPRHKITKRGQNVTFRCDPISEHNRLYWYRQTLGQGPEFLTYFQNEAQLEKSRLLSDRFSAERPKGSFSTLEIQRTEQGDSAMYLCASSLEGLGNEQFFGPGTRLTVL.

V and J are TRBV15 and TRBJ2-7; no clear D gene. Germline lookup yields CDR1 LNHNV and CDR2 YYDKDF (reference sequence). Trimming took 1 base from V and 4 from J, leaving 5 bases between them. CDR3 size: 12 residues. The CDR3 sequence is CATSRVGYEQYF. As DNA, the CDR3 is TGTGCCACCAGCAGAGTGGGGTACGAGCAGTACTTC.

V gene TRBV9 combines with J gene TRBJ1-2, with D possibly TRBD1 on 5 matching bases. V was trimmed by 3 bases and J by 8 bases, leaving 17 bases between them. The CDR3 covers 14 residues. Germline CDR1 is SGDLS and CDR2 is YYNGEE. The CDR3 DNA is TGTGCCAGCAGCGCGTTCGGGGCAACTCGCGGCTACACCTTC. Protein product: CASSAFGATRGYTF.

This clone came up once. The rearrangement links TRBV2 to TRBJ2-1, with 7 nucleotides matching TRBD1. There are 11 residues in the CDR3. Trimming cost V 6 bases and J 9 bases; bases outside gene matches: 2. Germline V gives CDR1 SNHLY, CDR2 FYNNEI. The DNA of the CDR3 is TGTGCCAGCAGGGGGACAGCTGAGCAGTTCTTC. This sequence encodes CASRGTAEQFF.

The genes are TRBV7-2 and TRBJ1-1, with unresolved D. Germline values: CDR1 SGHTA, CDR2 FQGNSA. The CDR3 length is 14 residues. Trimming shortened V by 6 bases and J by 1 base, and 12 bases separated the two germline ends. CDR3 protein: CASSYYMANTEAFF. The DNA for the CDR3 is TGTGCCAGCAGTTACTACATGGCGAACACTGAAGCTTTCTTT. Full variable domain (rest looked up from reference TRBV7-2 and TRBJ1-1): GAGVSQSPSNKVTEKGKDVELRCDPISGHTALYWYRQSLGQGLEFLIYFQGNSAPDKSGLPSDRFSAERTGGSVSTLTIQRTQQEDSAVYLCASSYYMANTEAFFGQGTRLTVV.

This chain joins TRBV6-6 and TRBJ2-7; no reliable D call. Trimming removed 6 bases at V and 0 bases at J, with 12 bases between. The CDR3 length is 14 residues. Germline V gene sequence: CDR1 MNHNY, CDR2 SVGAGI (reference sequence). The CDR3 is CASSRDMSSYEQYF. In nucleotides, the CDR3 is TGTGCCAGCAGCCGTGACATGAGCTCCTACGAGCAGTACTTC.

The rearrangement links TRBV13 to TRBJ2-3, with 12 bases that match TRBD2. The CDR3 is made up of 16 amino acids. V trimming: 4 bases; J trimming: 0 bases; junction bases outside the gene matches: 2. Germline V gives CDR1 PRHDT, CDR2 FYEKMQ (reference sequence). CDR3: CASSYGTSGSTDTQYF. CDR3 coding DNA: TGTGCCAGCAGCTACGGGACTAGCGGGAGCACAGATACGCAGTATTTT.

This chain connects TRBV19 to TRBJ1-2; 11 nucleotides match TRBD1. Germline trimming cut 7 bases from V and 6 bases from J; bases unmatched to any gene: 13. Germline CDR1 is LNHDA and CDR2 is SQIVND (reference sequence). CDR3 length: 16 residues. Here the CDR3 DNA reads TGTGCCAGTACCCCGGACAGGGGGCTAGGTACTAATGGCTACACCTTC. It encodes CASTPDRGLGTNGYTF.

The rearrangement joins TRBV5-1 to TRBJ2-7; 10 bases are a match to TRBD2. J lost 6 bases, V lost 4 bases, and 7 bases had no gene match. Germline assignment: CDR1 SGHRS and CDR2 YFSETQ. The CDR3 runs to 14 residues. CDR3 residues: CASSTLAGVAEQYF. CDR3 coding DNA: TGCGCCAGCAGCACCCTAGCGGGGGTTGCCGAGCAGTACTTC. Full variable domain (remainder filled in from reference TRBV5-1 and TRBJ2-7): KAGVTQTPRYLIKTRGQQVTLSCSPISGHRSVSWYQQTPGQGLQFLFEYFSETQRNKGNFPGRFSGRQFSNSRSEMNVSTLELGDSALYLCASSTLAGVAEQYFGPGTRLTVT.

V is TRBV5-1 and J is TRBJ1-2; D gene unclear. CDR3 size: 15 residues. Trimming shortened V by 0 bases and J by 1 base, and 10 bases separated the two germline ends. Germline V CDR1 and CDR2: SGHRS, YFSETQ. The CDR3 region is CASSLEPGSNYGYTF. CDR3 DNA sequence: TGCGCCAGCAGCTTGGAGCCGGGGAGTAACTATGGCTACACCTTC.

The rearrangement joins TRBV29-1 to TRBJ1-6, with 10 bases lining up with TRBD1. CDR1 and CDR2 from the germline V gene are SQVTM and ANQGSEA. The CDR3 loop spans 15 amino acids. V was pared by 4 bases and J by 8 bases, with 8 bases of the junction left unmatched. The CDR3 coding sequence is TGCAGCGTTGTATTCGGTGGACAGGGGGATTCACCCCTCCACTTT. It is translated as CSVVFGGQGDSPLHF.